This T cell receptor beta chain was identified in a study of blood T cell repertoires in COVID-19. Across the whole study: Material from acute and convalescent COVID-19 was sourced from the United States, Italy and Spain. The analysed material was cDNA or gDNA that came from T cells, B-cell-depleted T cells, or PBMCs.

Original methodology: How many nucleated cells were present was estimated from reference gene primer amplification. TCRdb's copy holds only in-frame clones and misses some; the assay was immunoSEQ multiplex PCR. The V and J calls and clone size were taken over from that table, and D and trimming were inferred from the DNA. The table lists some 180,000 clones, about 90% of them singletons, with 0.62% in the top ten. In germline, CDR1 is KGHDR, CDR2 SFDVKD. This CDR3 comprises 15 residues. J lost 1 base, V lost 6 bases, and 5 bases had no gene match. Material: peripheral blood. This receptor was identified in a man aged 45-65 years with acute or convalescent COVID-19. V and J are TRBV24-1 and TRBJ2-3, with 8 bases matching TRBD2. DNA for the CDR3: TGTGCCACCAGTCGTTCGGGGGGGCGCACAGATACGCAGTATTTT. Its protein is CATSRSGGRTDTQYF.